Listed here are 23 T cell receptor beta chains from one sample, sequenced in a study of T-cell memory formation after mild COVID-19. MiXCR, run by TCRdb on the 5' RACE reads, gives a single entry per CDR3 protein. The data show hundreds of thousands of distinct CDR3 sequences, approximately 18% seen once. Material for sequencing was PBMCs or a T cell subset sorted from them (not recorded which). The source is an adult woman who had mild COVID-19 (a few samples of this study predate the infection). Cell type and time point are not known.

The table lists this clonotype with many counts. The rearrangement joins TRBV4-3 to TRBJ2-6; no clear D. Trimming removed 0 bases from V and 1 base from J, with 7 bases in between. The CDR3 is 16 amino acids. The germline V gene has CDR1 LGHNA and CDR2 YSLEER. The CDR3 protein is CASSQDHTSGANVLTF. For the CDR3, the DNA is TGCGCCAGCAGCCAAGATCACACATCTGGGGCCAACGTCCTGACTTTC.

This clonotype was counted once. This chain uses TRBV19 with TRBJ1-5; TRBD1 agrees at 9 bases. With V trimmed by 6 bases and J by 4 bases, 7 bases remained unmatched. Per germline, CDR1 LNHDA and CDR2 SQIVND (reference sequence). CDR3 length: 15 amino acids. CDR3 residues: CASSIRTGENQPQHF. The CDR3 DNA reads TGTGCCAGTAGCATTCGGACAGGGGAAAATCAGCCCCAGCATTTT.

The chain joins TRBV6-5 to TRBJ1-2; D not resolved. The CDR3 length is 13 residues. V lost 8 bases and J lost 8, with 18 bases in between. Germline lookup yields CDR1 MNHEY and CDR2 SVGAGI. The CDR3 spells CASLSPGTSGYTF. The CDR3 DNA follows: TGTGCCAGCCTCTCGCCAGGCACAAGCGGCTACACCTTC.

The genes are TRBV7-6 and TRBJ2-1, with 9 nucleotides matching TRBD1. Germline-derived CDR1 and CDR2 are SGHVS and FNYEAQ. The CDR3 is 15 residues long. J gave up 7 bases and V 4 bases, and 8 bases lay outside the gene matches. The chain's CDR3 is CASSSAGTGRNEQFF. The CDR3 nucleotides are TGTGCCAGCAGCTCCGCGGGGACAGGGAGAAATGAGCAGTTCTTC.

This clonotype was counted a few times. This chain joins TRBV20-1 and TRBJ2-7; D is undetermined. The V gene's germline CDR1 is DFQATT and CDR2 SNEGSKA (reference sequence). This CDR3 comprises 13 residues. Trimming stripped 2 bases from V and 3 bases from J, with 11 bases between. The CDR3 is CSARHPFYYEQYF. DNA of the CDR3: TGCAGTGCTAGACATCCTTTCTACTACGAGCAGTACTTC.

The rearrangement uses TRBV6-2 or TRBV6-3 and TRBJ2-7, with D maybe TRBD1 (6 bases). Deletions cut 6 bases from V and 1 base from J, with 10 bases between. This CDR3 region has 13 residues. CDR1 MNHEY and CDR2 SVGEGT come from the germline V gene. The CDR3, as DNA: TGTGCCAGCAGACGGACAGTATCCTACGAGCAGTACTTC. Protein sequence: CASRRTVSYEQYF.

As DNA, the CDR3 is TGTGCCAGCAGCTTTGGGGACGTCTCTGGAAACACCATATATTTT. As protein: CASSFGDVSGNTIYF. V usage is TRBV7-9 and J usage is TRBJ1-3; D possibly corresponds to TRBD1 (5 bases). The CDR3 loop spans 15 amino acids. The germline V gene has CDR1 SEHNR and CDR2 FQNEAQ (reference sequence). With 3 bases removed from V and 0 bases from J, the gap between germline ends came to 9 bases.

V usage is TRBV4-1 and J usage is TRBJ2-7; no clear D. The CDR3 consists of 13 residues. The ends were cut back, 0 bases at V and 4 bases at J, with 7 bases in the middle. The germline gives CDR1 MGHRA, CDR2 YSYEKL. The CDR3 coding sequence is TGCGCCAGCAGCCAAGATCCCCTATACGAGCAGTACTTC. It translates to CASSQDPLYEQYF.

This clonotype was seen a handful of times. The chain recombines TRBV30 with TRBJ2-2, with 7 bases aligning to TRBD1. Trimming took 5 bases from V and 6 from J; bases not matched to a gene: 6. The CDR3 is 13 amino acids. Germline V gene lookup returns CDR1 GTSNPN and CDR2 SVGIG (reference sequence). The CDR3 DNA sequence: TGTGCCTGGGGGGGACAGCCGTCCGGGGAGCTGTTTTTT. Protein product: CAWGGQPSGELFF.

The gene calls are TRBV12-3 or TRBV12-4 and TRBJ1-2, with 8 bases that match TRBD1. Trimming removed 3 bases from V and 6 bases from J; junction bases left unmatched: 21. The CDR3 totals 19 residues. CDR3 coding DNA: TGTGCCAGCAGTTTGTTCTCCCGGGGCGTGCGGACAGGGACCCATGGCTACACCTTC. It is translated as CASSLFSRGVRTGTHGYTF.

The CDR3 DNA is TGTGCCAGCAGCGAACTAGCGGGAGGAAACGAGACCCAGTACTTC. Amino acids: CASSELAGGNETQYF. This chain connects TRBV21-1 to TRBJ2-5; the tabulated D call, TRBD2, remains unverified against the DNA. TRBV21-1 is described as a pseudogene. This CDR3 has 15 amino acids.

This clonotype was detected only a few times. J is TRBJ2-6 and V is TRBV9; 7 bases are a match to TRBD2. The CDR3 extends over 19 amino acids. The germline V gene encodes CDR1 SGDLS and CDR2 YYNGEE. Losses at the gene ends were 3 bases for V and 0 bases for J; bases not matched to a gene: 12. Written as DNA, the CDR3 is TGTGCCAGCAGCGCCCCAGCGGGGCCCCGAAGCTCTGGGGCCAACGTCCTGACTTTC. Its translation: CASSAPAGPRSSGANVLTF.

This chain connects TRBV6-2 or TRBV6-3 to TRBJ2-1; possible D gene TRBD1, 5 bases. Per germline, CDR1 MNHEY and CDR2 SVGEGT. The CDR3 runs to 12 residues. V lost 0 bases to trimming and J lost 10 bases, with 7 bases between them. CDR3 in DNA: TGTGCCAGCAGTTACTCGAACAGGGAGCAGTTCTTC. Encoded protein: CASSYSNREQFF.

This chain uses TRBV7-9 with TRBJ1-1; D possibly corresponds to TRBD1 (6 bases). V was pared by 1 base and J by 7 bases, with 13 bases between. This CDR3 region has 14 residues. From germline, CDR1 is SEHNR and CDR2 FQNEAQ (reference sequence). CDR3 sequence (DNA): TGTGCCAGCAGCTTAGACAGGGAGTACGGTGAAGCTTTCTTT. The encoded protein is CASSLDREYGEAFF.

V usage is TRBV5-6 and J usage is TRBJ2-7; D is uncertain. The V gene lost 4 bases and the J gene lost 0 bases, with 11 bases spanning the gap. The CDR3 consists of 14 residues. Germline V gene data show CDR1 as SGHDT and CDR2 as YYEEEE. CDR3 amino acids: CASSRSGSSYEQYF. In DNA form, the CDR3 reads TGTGCCAGCAGCCGGTCAGGAAGCTCCTACGAGCAGTACTTC. Full variable domain (remainder filled in from reference TRBV5-6 and TRBJ2-7): DAGVTQSPTHLIKTRGQQVTLRCSPKSGHDTVSWYQQALGQGPQFIFQYYEEEERQRGNFPDRFSGHQFPNYSSELNVNALLLGDSALYLCASSRSGSSYEQYFGPGTRLTVT.

This clonotype was counted between two and nine times. The J gene is TRBJ2-7, the V gene TRBV25-1; D is possibly TRBD1 (5 bases). This CDR3 has 13 residues. Germline V gene lookup returns CDR1 MGHDK and CDR2 SYGVNS. V lost 4 bases and J lost 5, with 12 bases in between. This CDR3 reads CASSGRVFDEQYF. The CDR3 coding sequence is TGTGCCAGCAGTGGCAGGGTTTTTGACGAGCAGTACTTC.

This clonotype has a handful of counts. The CDR3 coding sequence is TGTGCCAGCAGCCCCGATCTGAGTGGGACTCGGGAACTGTTTTTT. Translation gives CASSPDLSGTRELFF. The J gene is TRBJ1-4, the V gene TRBV3-1; D possibly corresponds to TRBD1 (5 bases). V lost 4 bases and J lost 12, with 21 bases in between. This CDR3 is built from 15 residues. Looked up from germline, CDR1 is LGHDT and CDR2 is YNNKEL (reference sequence). The variable domain in full, completed from reference TRBV3-1 and TRBJ1-4, reads DTAVSQTPKYLVTQMGNDKSIKCEQNLGHDTMYWYKQDSKKFLKIMFSYNNKELIINETVPNRFSPKSPDKAHLNLHINSLELGDSAVYFCASSPDLSGTRELFFGSGTQLSVL.

This clonotype has ten or more counts. The genes are TRBV5-5 and TRBJ2-5, with TRBD2 identical over 12 bases. Per germline, CDR1 SGHKS and CDR2 YYEKEE (reference sequence). The CDR3 runs 16 residues. The ends lost 4 bases at V and 3 bases at J; junction bases unmatched: 7. The CDR3 spells CASSLFGLAGKETQYF. The CDR3 nucleotides are TGTGCCAGCAGCCTATTTGGACTAGCGGGGAAAGAGACCCAGTACTTC.

The sample holds a few counts of this clonotype. The chain carries TRBV6-5 and TRBJ2-7; D perhaps matches TRBD1 (6 bases). CDR1 and CDR2 from the germline V gene are MNHEY and SVGAGI. V was pared by 8 bases and J by 10 bases, with 18 bases between. The CDR3 has 12 amino acids. The CDR3 loop reads CASRGQGSLQYF. The CDR3, as DNA: TGTGCCAGCCGTGGCCAGGGGTCCCTCCAGTACTTC.

The sample holds a few counts of this clonotype. V is TRBV2 and J is TRBJ2-2; 9 bases align to TRBD1. Germline lookup yields CDR1 SNHLY and CDR2 FYNNEI. The CDR3 sequence is 14 residues long. The V gene end was trimmed by 6 bases and the J gene end by 3 bases; junction bases not matched to a gene: 2. CDR3 sequence: CASRRQGDTGELFF. The DNA for the CDR3 is TGTGCCAGCAGAAGACAGGGGGACACCGGGGAGCTGTTTTTT. Together with reference TRBV2 and TRBJ2-2, the CDR3 gives the full variable domain: EPEVTQTPSHQVTQMGQEVILRCVPISNHLYFYWYRQILGQKVEFLVSFYNNEISEKSEIFDDQFSVERPDGSNFTLKIRSTKLEDSAMYFCASRRQGDTGELFFGEGSRLTVL.

The J gene is TRBJ2-1, the V gene TRBV14, with 8 positions matching TRBD2. Germline trimming cut 4 bases from V and 7 bases from J; bases unmatched to any gene: 15. Germline CDR1 reads SGHDN; CDR2 reads FVKESK. The CDR3 length is 17 residues. CDR3 residues: CASSPLPSGLGVNEQFF. DNA for the CDR3: TGTGCCAGCAGCCCACTCCCTTCGGGACTAGGGGTGAATGAGCAGTTCTTC.

The rearrangement links TRBV5-6 to TRBJ2-4; no firm D call. Germline V gives CDR1 SGHDT, CDR2 YYEEEE. CDR3 length: 17 residues. V was clipped by 0 bases and J by 0 bases, with 13 bases between them. The CDR3 is CASSLGAFPLAKNIQYF. DNA for the CDR3: TGTGCCAGCAGCTTGGGTGCCTTCCCCCTAGCCAAAAACATTCAGTACTTC.

This clonotype was seen more than once but under ten times. The chain recombines TRBV6-1 with TRBJ2-2, with 7 positions matching TRBD2. Unmatched junction bases numbered 9, after V lost 7 bases and J lost 7 bases. The germline V gene has CDR1 MNHNS and CDR2 SASEGT. The CDR3 has 14 amino acids. The CDR3: CASNGGRSVGELFF. CDR3 in DNA: TGTGCCAGCAACGGGGGGAGGTCTGTCGGGGAGCTGTTTTTT.